Below, 11 T cell receptor beta chains from the same sample are listed, as sequenced in a study of CD4+ T cells in melanoma. TCRdb's table, derived via immunoSEQ multiplex PCR, lists solely in-frame clones and lacks some. The data show 20,000 to 25,000 clones, over 75% seen once. The sequencing input was cells from a culture (not recorded whether cultured in vitro). These TCRs come from a human donor with melanoma.

This chain joins TRBV7-9 and TRBJ2-1; TRBD2 agrees at 12 bases. Losses at the gene ends were 5 bases for V and 6 bases for J; bases not matched to a gene: 5. Germline CDR1 SEHNR, CDR2 FQNEAQ (reference sequence). The CDR3 has 15 amino acids. CDR3 residues: CASSPGTSGSNEQFF. The CDR3, as DNA: TGTGCCAGCAGCCCGGGGACTAGCGGGTCCAATGAGCAGTTCTTC.

This clone was seen more than once but under ten times. CDR3 DNA sequence: TGTGCCAGCAGCCCCCGGGGGGACCCGACCGGGGAGCTGTTTTTT. Translation: CASSPRGDPTGELFF. The chain couples TRBV9 to TRBJ2-2; TRBD2 aligns across 7 bases. Germline V gene sequence: CDR1 SGDLS, CDR2 YYNGEE. V was pared by 4 bases and J by 5 bases, with 8 bases of the junction left unmatched. CDR3 size: 15 residues.

This clone appeared once. The V call is TRBV20-1, the J call TRBJ2-3; D is uncertain. Trimming stripped 3 bases from V and 9 bases from J, with 10 bases between. Germline V gives CDR1 DFQATT, CDR2 SNEGSKA (reference sequence). This CDR3 is 11 amino acids long. CDR3 nucleotide sequence: TGCAGTGCTAGTTACCCGACGACGCAGTATTTT. This sequence encodes CSASYPTTQYF.

The rearrangement uses TRBV6-6 and TRBJ1-6; D unresolved. The CDR3 runs 15 residues. The V end was cut by 5 bases, the J end by 8 bases, with 16 bases between. CDR1 and CDR2 (germline): MNHNY, SVGAGI (reference sequence). In nucleotides, the CDR3 is TGTGCCAGCAGTCCGTACCCCCTTTCGGATTCACCCCTCCACTTT. Amino acid sequence: CASSPYPLSDSPLHF.

This clone has just one count. This CDR3 reads CASKGQGVGQPQHF. DNA for the CDR3: TGTGCCAGCAAGGGACAGGGTGTGGGTCAGCCCCAGCATTTT. The chain carries TRBV6-1 and TRBJ1-5, with 9 bases matching TRBD1. Germline V gene lookup returns CDR1 MNHNS and CDR2 SASEGT. V lost 7 bases, J lost 6 bases, and 7 bases stayed unmatched. This CDR3 has 14 amino acids.

The chain couples TRBV13 to TRBJ2-7; 9 bases agree with TRBD2. Trimming at V came to 4 bases and at J to 5 bases, leaving 21 bases not matched to a gene. CDR3 length: 19 amino acids. Per the germline V gene, CDR1 is PRHDT and CDR2 is FYEKMQ (reference sequence). CDR3 in DNA: TGTGCCAGCAGCTCGGGGGCGGGGGGGCTCGACCCCTTCTCGCACGAGCAGTACTTC. Translated: CASSSGAGGLDPFSHEQYF.

The chain is built from TRBV19 and TRBJ1-5; D uncertain. CDR1 is LNHDA and CDR2 is SQIVND in the germline V gene (reference sequence). This CDR3 comprises 16 residues. The V gene lost 8 bases and the J gene lost 2 bases, with 19 bases spanning the gap. CDR3 amino acids: CASSPSGMGGNQPQHF. CDR3 DNA: TGTGCCAGTTCACCTTCGGGGATGGGTGGCAATCAGCCCCAGCATTTT. The whole variable domain, filled in from reference TRBV19 and TRBJ1-5, reads DGGITQSPKYLFRKEGQNVTLSCEQNLNHDAMYWYRQDPGQGLRLIYYSQIVNDFQKGDIAEGYSVSREKKESFPLTVTSAQKNPTAFYLCASSPSGMGGNQPQHFGDGTRLSIL.

The chain recombines TRBV5-6 with TRBJ2-4, with TRBD1 matching 8 bases. Germline V gene data show CDR1 as SGHDT and CDR2 as YYEEEE. Trimming took 4 bases from V and 1 from J; bases not matched to a gene: 10. This CDR3 is 17 amino acids long. In DNA form, the CDR3 reads TGTGCCAGCAGCAAAAGGACAGGGAAAGGGGCCAAAAACATTCAGTACTTC. Its protein product is CASSKRTGKGAKNIQYF.

V and J are TRBV6-6 and TRBJ1-1; the D is unclear. The CDR3 is 12 residues long. The V gene lost 2 bases and the J gene lost 1 base, with 2 bases spanning the gap. Germline V CDR1 and CDR2: MNHNY, SVGAGI (reference sequence). The CDR3 DNA reads TGTGCCAGCAGTTACCAGAACACTGAAGCTTTCTTT. The encoded protein is CASSYQNTEAFF.

The V and J genes are TRBV11-2 and TRBJ2-7; no definite D call. The V gene lost 3 bases and the J gene lost 7 bases, with 7 bases spanning the gap. Germline assignment: CDR1 SGHAT and CDR2 FQNNGV. CDR3 length: 11 amino acids. The CDR3 sequence is CASSLYTEQYF. The CDR3, as DNA: TGTGCCAGCAGCTTGTATACTGAGCAGTACTTC.

The V call is TRBV5-1, the J call TRBJ1-1, with a weak D call TRBD1 (6 bases). CDR3 length: 16 residues. The germline V and J ends were trimmed by 2 bases and 4 bases, with 18 bases remaining between them. Germline V gene sequence: CDR1 SGHRS, CDR2 YFSETQ. Written as DNA, the CDR3 is TGCGCCAGCAGCTTTGGGCCCCAGGGGTATGGCACTGAAGCTTTCTTT. Translated, it gives CASSFGPQGYGTEAFF.